Listed below are T cell receptor beta chains from one sample, sequenced in a study of cytomegalovirus exposure and HLA in healthy donors. Method: immunoSEQ multiplex PCR; TCRdb's copy keeps in-frame clones and lacks some. The sample contains 150,000 to 200,000 clones, roughly nine tenths of which appear only once. The sequenced material came from PBMCs. All receptors come from a woman aged 18-35 years in good health and CMV-seropositive. CDR3s include the opening cysteine and the closing phenylalanine or tryptophan. The D gene is left open where the match is weak. The size field is filled for only some rows; it gives once, few, many or a size class.

j_call clone_size d_call cdr3_length v_call cdr3_nt cdr3_aa
TRBJ1-5 . . 20 TRBV4-2 TGTGCCAGCAGCCAAGAAGAATCAGGGGTACCTCAGCTAAGCAATCAGCCCCAGCATTTT CASSQEESGVPQLSNQPQHF
TRBJ2-1 . TRBD2 16 TRBV6-5 TGTGCCAGCAGTTACGGACTAGCGTTATCCTACAATGAGCAGTTCTTC CASSYGLALSYNEQFF
TRBJ2-1 . TRBD1 16 TRBV5-6 TGTGCCAGCAGCCCGAGGGACAGGGTATCCTACAATGAGCAGTTCTTC CASSPRDRVSYNEQFF
TRBJ2-7 . TRBD1 15 TRBV27 TGTGCCAGCAGTTTATTTGGGACAGGGGGGCCCGAGCAGTACTTC CASSLFGTGGPEQYF
TRBJ2-7 . . 13 TRBV6-5 TGTGCCAGTCTTGGGTCCGGGTCTCGGGAGCAGTACTTC CASLGSGSREQYF
TRBJ2-1 . . 13 TRBV15 TGTGCCACCAGCAGACCCACAGGGAATGAGCAGTTCTTC CATSRPTGNEQFF
TRBJ1-2 . . 12 TRBV6-5 TGTGCCAGCACAGGCAGGGACTATGGCTACACCTTC CASTGRDYGYTF
TRBJ1-2 few TRBD1 15 TRBV6-1 TGTGCCAGCAGCGAGCCGGGACAGGGAAACTATGGCTACACCTTC CASSEPGQGNYGYTF
TRBJ2-7 . TRBD1 15 TRBV5-1 TGCGCCAGCAGCCGGGGTGGGACAGGAACCTACGAGCAGTACTTC CASSRGGTGTYEQYF
TRBJ2-2 . . 13 TRBV5-4 TGTGCCGTCGAGGCCGGGTACACCGGGGAGCTGTTTTTT CAVEAGYTGELFF
TRBJ2-1 . TRBD2 14 TRBV10-2 TGCGCCAGCAGTGTTGCGGGAGGGCCGAATGAGCAGTTCTTC CASSVAGGPNEQFF
TRBJ1-2 . . 14 TRBV19 TGTGCCAGTAGTATGGGAGAGGGGGATTATGGCTACACCTTC CASSMGEGDYGYTF
TRBJ1-2 . . 15 TRBV7-2 TGTGCCAGCAGCTTAGGTGGGCCGCTCCCCTATGGCTACACCTTC CASSLGGPLPYGYTF
TRBJ1-4 . . 15 TRBV6-5 TGTGCCAGCAGGAGGTTGGGAGGGGCTCCCGAAAAACTGTTTTTT CASRRLGGAPEKLFF
TRBJ2-7 . . 14 TRBV9 TGTGCCAGCAGCCGCGGCAGGGAGGACTACGAGCAGTACTTC CASSRGREDYEQYF
TRBJ2-1 . TRBD1 18 TRBV11-3 TGTGCCAGCAGCCCTAGTCGAACCGGGACAGGCCGCCTCGAGGAGCAGTTCTTC CASSPSRTGTGRLEEQFF
TRBJ1-1 . . 15 TRBV7-9 TGTGCCAGCAGCCACTCCGACACCCCGAACACTGAAGCTTTCTTT CASSHSDTPNTEAFF
TRBJ2-5 once . 15 TRBV13 TGTGCCAGCAGCCCGAGGGTGGTCGGGCTAGAGACCCAGTACTTC CASSPRVVGLETQYF
TRBJ2-1 . TRBD2 17 TRBV5-4 TGTGCCAGCAGCTTGTTATGGGCGGGAGGGTCCTACAATGAGCAGTTCTTC CASSLLWAGGSYNEQFF
TRBJ2-5 . TRBD2 13 TRBV30 TGTGCCTGGGAAGGACTAGTAGAAGAGACCCAGTACTTC CAWEGLVEETQYF
TRBJ2-7 . . 16 TRBV5-1 TGCGCCAGCAGCCTCGGAGAAAGAACCACCAACTACGAGCAGTACTTC CASSLGERTTNYEQYF
TRBJ2-6 . . 16 TRBV19 TGTGCCAGTAGGGATGTTACAGGCTCTGGGGCCAACGTCCTGACTTTC CASRDVTGSGANVLTF
TRBJ2-1 . . 15 TRBV27 TGTGCCAGCAGCTCCGGGACACTCACCTACAATGAGCAGTTCTTC CASSSGTLTYNEQFF
TRBJ2-2 . . 15 TRBV6-4 TGTGCCAGCAGTGACAATGGCGGTACTACCGGGGAGCTGTTTTTT CASSDNGGTTGELFF
TRBJ2-1 . TRBD1 16 TRBV11-2 TGTGCCAGCAGCTCAATCCGGGACAGAAACTACAATGAGCAGTTCTTC CASSSIRDRNYNEQFF
TRBJ2-7 . TRBD2 14 TRBV11-2 TGTGCCAGCAGCTTAGGGCACGGGGGGTACGAGCAGTACTTC CASSLGHGGYEQYF
TRBJ2-2 . TRBD2 20 TRBV9 TGTGCCAGCAGCCCCAGACTAGCGGGAGGGCCTCTCGGTGTTATCGGGGAGCTGTTTTTT CASSPRLAGGPLGVIGELFF
TRBJ2-3 . TRBD2 14 TRBV27 TGTGCCAGCAGTTTACGGGGGGGCACAGATACGCAGTATTTT CASSLRGGTDTQYF
TRBJ2-5 . TRBD2 17 TRBV4-1 TGCGCCAGCAGCCAAGGCCTAGCGGGGGGGCCCCGAGAGACCCAGTACTTC CASSQGLAGGPRETQYF
TRBJ1-1 . . 15 TRBV7-8 TGTGCCAGCAGCTCGCAATACTACCCAAACACTGAAGCTTTCTTT CASSSQYYPNTEAFF
TRBJ2-5 . . 15 TRBV27 TGTGCCAGCAGTTTTGGCGCACAGGGTGAAGAGACCCAGTACTTC CASSFGAQGEETQYF
TRBJ1-1 . . 16 TRBV13 TGTGCCAGCAGCGCCATAGGGCGGGACGTGAACACTGAAGCTTTCTTT CASSAIGRDVNTEAFF
TRBJ2-3 once . 12 TRBV9 TGTGCCAGCAGCGTAGATGAGGATACGCAGTATTTT CASSVDEDTQYF
TRBJ1-1 few . 12 TRBV29-1 TGCAGCGTTGAGAGAGTGAACACTGAAGCTTTCTTT CSVERVNTEAFF
TRBJ2-5 once . 14 TRBV30 TGTGCCTGGACGCGGACGGGGGGCAGAGAGACCCAGTACTTC CAWTRTGGRETQYF
TRBJ2-1 . . 12 TRBV2 TGTGCCAGCAGTGAAGACGAGAATGAGCAGTTCTTC CASSEDENEQFF
TRBJ2-7 . TRBD1 15 TRBV19 TGTGCCAGTAGTATAGAACACAGGGGGCAGGGCGAGCAGTACTTC CASSIEHRGQGEQYF
TRBJ2-5 . TRBD1 20 TRBV30 TGTGCCTGGAGTCCCTGGGGGAGGACAGGGGGCTTAGGTTTTAAGGAGACCCAGTACTTC CAWSPWGRTGGLGFKETQYF
TRBJ2-7 few . 14 TRBV2 TGTGCCAGCAAAAAGACAGAAAGCTCCTACGAGCAGTACTTC CASKKTESSYEQYF
TRBJ2-1 . TRBD2 16 TRBV2 TGTGCCAGCAGTGAAATCCCTAGCGGGGTCTACAATGAGCAGTTCTTC CASSEIPSGVYNEQFF
TRBJ1-3 . . 18 TRBV5-1 TGCGCCAGCAGCTTACTACCAGTCGGACAGTTCCTTGGAAACACCATATATTTT CASSLLPVGQFLGNTIYF
TRBJ2-7 . . 15 TRBV7-2 TGTGCCAGCAGCCCCCCCCGAAAAGGGGGCTACGAGCAGTACTTC CASSPPRKGGYEQYF
TRBJ2-1 . TRBD2 15 TRBV7-3 TGTGCCAGCAGCTTAACGTTAGGACTAGCAAATGAGCAGTTCTTC CASSLTLGLANEQFF
TRBJ2-4 once . 17 TRBV19 TGTGCCAGTAGTATAGTCAGGGCAGGGGAGGCCAAAAACATTCAGTACTTC CASSIVRAGEAKNIQYF
TRBJ1-4 . . 14 TRBV27 TGTGCCAGCAGTTTCGATCAGGGAGGGGAAAAACTGTTTTTT CASSFDQGGEKLFF
TRBJ1-1 . . 16 TRBV27 TGTGCCAGCAGGCCCTATGGCCGGGGCCGGGAGACTGAAGCTTTCTTT CASRPYGRGRETEAFF
TRBJ1-1 . TRBD1 13 TRBV5-4 TGTGCCAGCGGGATACCAGGGGGCACTGAAGCTTTCTTT CASGIPGGTEAFF
TRBJ2-3 . . 14 TRBV9 TGTGCCAGCAGTAATAGCGGTAGCACAGATACGCAGTATTTT CASSNSGSTDTQYF
TRBJ2-1 . TRBD2 15 TRBV27 TGTGCCAGCAGCCGCAGCGGGGTAGTTAGAAGTGAGCAGTTCTTC CASSRSGVVRSEQFF
TRBJ2-3 . TRBD2 19 TRBV7-3 TGTGCCAGCAGCTTAATTTCCAGCGGGAGGGCCGGGGAAGGAGATACGCAGTATTTT CASSLISSGRAGEGDTQYF
TRBJ1-1 . . 14 TRBV7-3 TGTGCCAGCAGCTTGGGGGGACGAGGCACTGAAGCTTTCTTT CASSLGGRGTEAFF
TRBJ2-7 . . 12 TRBV10-1 TGCGCCAGCAGTGACAACTCCTACGAGCAGTACTTC CASSDNSYEQYF